This T cell receptor beta chain was profiled in a study of T cells in Graves' hyperthyroidism and ophthalmopathy. RNA transcripts served as the template for amplifying TCR beta CDR3 regions. RT-PCR in the first round (using the HTBI primer set) targeted the TCR CDR3. From the multiplex PCR reads, TCRdb called clonotypes with MiXCR, one entry per CDR3 protein. The data show roughly 510,000 distinct CDR3 sequences, with 46% seen just once and about two fifths held by the top ten. This clonotype was seen many times. Its target is unknown. Clinical symptoms, serum thyroxine, TRAb, thyroid ultrasound and orbital computed tomography informed diagnoses. V lost 5 bases and J 2 bases, leaving 10 bases between the germline ends. The CDR3 runs to 14 residues. Whole-study findings and limits: Before onset, ophthalmopathy was predicted by the model a median 6.5 months earlier. Most expanded thyroid clonotypes above 0.001 also appeared in blood.

The sequencing input was peripheral blood or thyroid tissue (not recorded which). The sequence was collected from an adult woman with Graves' disease, either hyperthyroidism or ophthalmopathy (not recorded which). This chain uses TRBV12-3 or TRBV12-4 with TRBJ1-3; D perhaps matches TRBD1 (5 bases). CDR3 protein: CASSQGFAGNTIYF. The DNA of the CDR3 is TGTGCCAGCAGTCAGGGTTTCGCTGGAAACACCATATATTTT.